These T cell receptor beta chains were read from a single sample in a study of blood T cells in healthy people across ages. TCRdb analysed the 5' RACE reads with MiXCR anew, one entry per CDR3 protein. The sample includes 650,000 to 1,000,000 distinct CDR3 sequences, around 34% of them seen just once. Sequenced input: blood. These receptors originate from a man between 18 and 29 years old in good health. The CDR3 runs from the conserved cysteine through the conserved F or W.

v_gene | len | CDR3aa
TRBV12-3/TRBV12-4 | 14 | CASSQGHSGGEAFF
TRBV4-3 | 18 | CASSQGTSGGAGKNIQYF
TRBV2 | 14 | CASRDFLGSETQYF
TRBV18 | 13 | CANSPGGNYGYTF
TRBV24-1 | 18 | CATSGTSGRTSKGEEQYF
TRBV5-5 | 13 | CASSWDRQSEQYF
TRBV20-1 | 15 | CSARDGNRVHYGYTF
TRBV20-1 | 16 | CSARALSDRVGSPLHF
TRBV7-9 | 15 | CASSLRRGGVETQYF
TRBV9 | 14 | CASSVKDGFEGQYF
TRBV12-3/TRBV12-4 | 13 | CASSWAYNEKLFF
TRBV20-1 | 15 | CSARGASGATDTQYF
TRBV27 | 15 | CASSFAGGNTDTQYF
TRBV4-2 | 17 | CASSQGDRARGDTEAFF